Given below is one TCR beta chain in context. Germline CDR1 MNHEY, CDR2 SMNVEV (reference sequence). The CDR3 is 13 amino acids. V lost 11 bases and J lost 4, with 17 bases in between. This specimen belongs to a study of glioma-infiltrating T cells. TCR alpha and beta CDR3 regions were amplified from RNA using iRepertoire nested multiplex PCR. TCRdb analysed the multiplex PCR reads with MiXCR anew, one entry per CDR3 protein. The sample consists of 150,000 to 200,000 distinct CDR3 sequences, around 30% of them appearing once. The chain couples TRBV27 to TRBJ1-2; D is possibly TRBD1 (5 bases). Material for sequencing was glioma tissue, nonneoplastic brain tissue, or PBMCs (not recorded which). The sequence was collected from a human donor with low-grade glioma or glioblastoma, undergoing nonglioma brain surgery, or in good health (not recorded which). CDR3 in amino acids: CAGSNRIPYGYTF. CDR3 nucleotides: TGTGCCGGCTCCAACAGGATACCCTATGGCTACACCTTC.